The rows below give T cell receptor beta chains drawn from one sample of a study of blood T cell repertoires in COVID-19. Produced via immunoSEQ multiplex PCR; TCRdb's table is partial and in-frame only. This table has roughly 140,000 clones, approximately 85% appearing once. Sequencing was performed on peripheral blood. The receptors here all came from a woman aged 55-70 years with COVID-19, enrolled during active disease. Both conserved end residues are part of each CDR3. The order of the fields is J gene, clone size, V gene, CDR3 protein. Part of the rows lack a size; the others show once, few, many or a class for expanded clones.

J: TRBJ2-6; size: NA; V: TRBV5-1; CDR3: CASSFSSGANVLTF
J: TRBJ2-7; size: NA; V: TRBV5-1; CDR3: CASSLTAYEQYF
J: TRBJ2-2; size: NA; V: TRBV15; CDR3: CATSRDSRALPSTGELFF
J: TRBJ2-7; size: NA; V: TRBV19; CDR3: CASREGLADSYEQYF
J: TRBJ2-7; size: NA; V: TRBV21-1; CDR3: CARRDRAYEQYF
J: TRBJ2-2; size: few; V: TRBV5-4; CDR3: CASSFRLAGPLNTGELFF
J: TRBJ2-1; size: once; V: TRBV5-1; CDR3: CASSPVLAGGYNEQFF
J: TRBJ1-1; size: NA; V: TRBV7-3; CDR3: CASSLSGGTEAFF
J: TRBJ1-4; size: NA; V: TRBV12-3/TRBV12-4; CDR3: CASLQTTNEKLFF
J: TRBJ1-5; size: NA; V: TRBV2; CDR3: CASSEVGGVSNQPQHF
J: TRBJ2-1; size: NA; V: TRBV28; CDR3: CASFGTGNGDEQFF
J: TRBJ1-1; size: NA; V: TRBV19; CDR3: CASGGTDRNTEAFF
J: TRBJ2-1; size: NA; V: TRBV5-1; CDR3: CASSLVLRGAGNEQFF
J: TRBJ1-2; size: once; V: TRBV6-5; CDR3: CASKEGGRDYRYTF
J: TRBJ1-3; size: few; V: TRBV5-4; CDR3: CASSLLTGNTIYF
J: TRBJ2-5; size: NA; V: TRBV11-2; CDR3: CASSRGLAGAHRETQYF
J: TRBJ2-5; size: NA; V: TRBV5-5; CDR3: CASSWGQSQETQYF
J: TRBJ1-1; size: few; V: TRBV5-1; CDR3: CASSLASGTEAFF
J: TRBJ2-5; size: NA; V: TRBV2; CDR3: CASSATSGAQETQYF
J: TRBJ2-7; size: NA; V: TRBV11-2; CDR3: CASTPATTGGEQYF
J: TRBJ1-6; size: NA; V: TRBV5-1; CDR3: CASSQTGSYNSPLHF
J: TRBJ1-1; size: NA; V: TRBV10-2; CDR3: CASSEDSFSTEAFF
J: TRBJ2-1; size: NA; V: TRBV11-2; CDR3: CASSFGVASGEQFF
J: TRBJ2-1; size: NA; V: TRBV7-2; CDR3: CASSSLRVLNEQFF
J: TRBJ1-1; size: NA; V: TRBV9; CDR3: CASSVAPSGRTGDTEAFF
J: TRBJ2-5; size: NA; V: TRBV5-3; CDR3: CARVWNCPAGRLQTQYF
J: TRBJ1-2; size: NA; V: TRBV5-1; CDR3: CASSLGGSEGYTF
J: TRBJ2-2; size: NA; V: TRBV18; CDR3: CASSPPGSGAANTGELFF
J: TRBJ1-5; size: NA; V: TRBV19; CDR3: CASSDQRDQPQHF
J: TRBJ2-7; size: NA; V: TRBV6-5; CDR3: CASSKTGVEYF
J: TRBJ1-2; size: NA; V: TRBV19; CDR3: CASSDRGTNYGYTF
J: TRBJ1-2; size: NA; V: TRBV13; CDR3: CASSLDRDYGYTF
J: TRBJ2-2; size: NA; V: TRBV11-3; CDR3: CASIPPQGSNTGELFF
J: TRBJ2-1; size: NA; V: TRBV3-1/TRBV3-2; CDR3: CASSQTAGGPGGYNEQFF
J: TRBJ2-2; size: once; V: TRBV28; CDR3: CASKALAGGSTGELFF
J: TRBJ1-5; size: NA; V: TRBV19; CDR3: CASRDRHNQPQHF
J: TRBJ2-2; size: NA; V: TRBV11-2; CDR3: CASRPVRGANTGELFF
J: TRBJ1-1; size: once; V: TRBV5-6; CDR3: CASSLDPSTEAFF